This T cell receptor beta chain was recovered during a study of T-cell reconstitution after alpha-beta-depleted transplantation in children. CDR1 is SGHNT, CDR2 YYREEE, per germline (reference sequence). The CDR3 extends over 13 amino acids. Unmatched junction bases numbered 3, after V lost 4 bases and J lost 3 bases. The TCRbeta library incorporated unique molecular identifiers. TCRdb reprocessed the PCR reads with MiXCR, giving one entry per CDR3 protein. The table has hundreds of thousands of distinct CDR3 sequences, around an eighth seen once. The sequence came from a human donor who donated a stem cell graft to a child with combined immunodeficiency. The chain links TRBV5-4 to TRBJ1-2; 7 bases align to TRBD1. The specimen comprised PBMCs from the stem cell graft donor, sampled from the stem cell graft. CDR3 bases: TGTGCCAGCAGCCGAGGACAGGACTATGGCTACACCTTC. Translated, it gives CASSRGQDYGYTF. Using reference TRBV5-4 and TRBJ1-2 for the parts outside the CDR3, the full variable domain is ETGVTQSPTHLIKTRGQQVTLRCSSQSGHNTVSWYQQALGQGPQFIFQYYREEENGRGNFPPRFSGLQFPNYSSELNVNALELDDSALYLCASSRGQDYGYTFGSGTRLTVV.